These 19 T cell receptor beta chains were sequenced from one sample in a study of T-cell reconstitution after alpha-beta-depleted transplantation in children. Preparation of the TCRbeta library was carried out with unique molecular identifiers. One entry per CDR3 protein results from TCRdb running MiXCR on the PCR reads. The sample comprises 640,000 or so distinct CDR3 sequences, roughly 17% of which are singletons, and about 1.1% rests with the top ten. Sequencing was performed on PBMCs from the stem cell graft donor, taken from the stem cell graft. All receptors derive from a human donor who donated a stem cell graft to a child with acute myeloid leukemia.

This clonotype was counted ten times or more. This chain links TRBV5-6 with TRBJ2-1, with 16 bases aligning to TRBD2. The CDR3 has 17 amino acids. Trimming cost V 2 bases and J 8 bases; bases outside gene matches: 7. Germline V CDR1 and CDR2: SGHDT, YYEEEE. Here the CDR3 DNA reads TGTGCCAGCAGCTTCCCGCCGGGACTAGCGGGGGGGCATGAGCAGTTCTTC. Residues: CASSFPPGLAGGHEQFF.

The table lists this clonotype with a few counts. The gene calls are TRBV28 and TRBJ2-7, with 10 bases matching TRBD1. J was trimmed by 0 bases and V by 3 bases; bases with no gene match: 8. Per germline, CDR1 MDHEN and CDR2 SYDVKM. CDR3 size: 17 residues. This CDR3 is CASSFLSGQGSSYEQYV. Here the CDR3 DNA reads TGTGCCAGCAGTTTTCTATCGGGACAGGGGAGCTCCTACGAGCAGTACGTC.

This clonotype turned up a few times. V gene TRBV10-1 combines with J gene TRBJ1-6; D might be TRBD1 (5 bases). The CDR3 is 14 amino acids. CDR1 and CDR2 from the germline V gene are WNHNN and SYGVQD (reference sequence). The germline V and J ends were trimmed by 4 bases and 8 bases, with 12 bases remaining between them. The CDR3 here is CASSVGGLDSPLHF. CDR3 nucleotide sequence: TGCGCCAGCAGTGTCGGGGGATTGGATTCACCCCTCCACTTT.

V gene TRBV11-1 combines with J gene TRBJ2-1; the D gene is possibly TRBD1 (5 bases). CDR3 length: 15 residues. The V gene lost 3 bases and the J gene lost 3 bases, with 12 bases spanning the gap. Per germline, CDR1 SGHAT and CDR2 FQDESV (reference sequence). This CDR3 reads CASSLTAFSYNEQFF. The CDR3 nucleotides read TGTGCCAGCAGCTTGACAGCTTTTAGCTACAATGAGCAGTTCTTC.

The J gene is TRBJ2-5, the V gene TRBV11-1; TRBD1 is a possible D gene (6 bases). The V gene's germline CDR1 is SGHAT and CDR2 FQDESV (reference sequence). CDR3 length: 14 amino acids. V lost 6 bases to trimming and J lost 1 base, with 12 bases between them. CDR3 DNA sequence: TGTGCCAGCAGTTCTGGGGGCAGCCAAGAGACCCAGTACTTC. This codes for CASSSGGSQETQYF. The full variable domain, rest sourced from reference TRBV11-1 and TRBJ2-5, is EAEVAQSPRYKITEKSQAVAFWCDPISGHATLYWYRQILGQGPELLVQFQDESVVDDSQLPKDRFSAERLKGVDSTLKIQPAELGDSAMYLCASSSGGSQETQYFGPGTRLLVL.

The CDR3 sequence is CASQDRGRSQETQYF. CDR3 bases: TGTGCCAGCCAAGACAGGGGGCGATCCCAAGAGACCCAGTACTTC. The chain has TRBV5-4 and TRBJ2-5, with TRBD1 identical over 10 bases. The CDR3 has 15 amino acids. The trim removed 7 bases at V and 1 base at J, leaving 7 bases unmatched. Germline assignment: CDR1 SGHNT and CDR2 YYREEE (reference sequence).

The rearrangement uses TRBV2 and TRBJ1-6, with a weak D call TRBD1 (5 bases). The V end was cut by 11 bases, the J end by 0 bases, with 11 bases between. Germline CDR1 and CDR2: SNHLY and FYNNEI. This CDR3 has 14 residues. The CDR3 sequence: CAGKGSSYNSPLHF. In nucleotides, the CDR3 is TGTGCCGGCAAGGGGAGCTCCTATAATTCACCCCTCCACTTT.

At least ten counts were recorded for this clonotype. V is TRBV7-2 and J is TRBJ2-5; maybe TRBD2 (5 bases). The germline gives CDR1 SGHTA, CDR2 FQGNSA. The V and J ends lost 3 bases and 5 bases respectively, with 13 bases between them. The CDR3 length is 14 residues. CDR3 loop: CASSFSLRGETQYF. The CDR3, as DNA: TGTGCCAGCAGCTTTAGCCTCCGAGGGGAGACCCAGTACTTC.

This clonotype was recorded many times. The chain links TRBV7-2 to TRBJ1-2; D remains unclear. Trimming took off 1 base at V and 5 bases at J, with 11 bases between the two ends. This CDR3 is 14 amino acids long. From germline, CDR1 is SGHTA and CDR2 FQGNSA. CDR3: CASSLGGVRYGYTF. CDR3 in DNA: TGTGCCAGCAGCTTAGGCGGGGTTCGGTATGGCTACACCTTC.

This chain connects TRBV20-1 to TRBJ2-5, with TRBD2 matching 11 bases. Germline V gives CDR1 DFQATT, CDR2 SNEGSKA (reference sequence). This CDR3 is 15 amino acids long. V was clipped by 5 bases and J by 6 bases; unmatched bases: 11. CDR3 sequence (DNA): TGCAGTGCTCATCAGGCTAGCGGGGGGTTGAAGACCCAGTACTTC. It encodes CSAHQASGGLKTQYF.

This chain connects TRBV20-1 to TRBJ2-7; 7 bases map to TRBD1. Germline CDR1 and CDR2: DFQATT and SNEGSKA (reference sequence). The CDR3 consists of 14 residues. The ends lost 6 bases at V and 3 bases at J; junction bases unmatched: 11. The CDR3 sequence is CSATFDRESYEQYF. The CDR3 coding sequence is TGCAGTGCCACCTTCGACAGGGAGAGCTACGAGCAGTACTTC.

In its sample, this clonotype was seen many times. V is TRBV25-1 and J is TRBJ1-1; 8 bases agree with TRBD1. V gave up 4 bases and J gave up 1 base; unmatched junction bases: 2. The CDR3 consists of 14 residues. The germline V gene has CDR1 MGHDK and CDR2 SYGVNS. The CDR3 is CASSGTGPNTEAFF. The CDR3 DNA follows: TGTGCCAGCAGTGGGACAGGGCCGAACACTGAAGCTTTCTTT.

The table lists this clonotype with many counts. The chain couples TRBV12-3 or TRBV12-4 to TRBJ2-7; no reliable D call. The CDR3 has 14 amino acids. Trimming removed 6 bases from V and 2 bases from J, with 14 bases in between. In DNA form, the CDR3 reads TGTGCCAGCAGCCCCAGCCGTGAGGCCTACGAGCAGTACGTC. Its translation: CASSPSREAYEQYV.

This clonotype has at least ten counts. This chain uses TRBV7-2 with TRBJ2-1, with a tentative D call TRBD1 (6 bases). This CDR3 has 16 amino acids. Trimming shortened V by 5 bases and J by 0 bases, and 14 bases separated the two germline ends. Germline V gene data show CDR1 as SGHTA and CDR2 as FQGNSA. CDR3 nucleotides: TGTGCCAGCAGCCCAAGTAGGGGGAGCTCCTACAATGAGCAGTTCTTC. Amino acids: CASSPSRGSSYNEQFF. Full variable domain (rest looked up from reference TRBV7-2 and TRBJ2-1): GAGVSQSPSNKVTEKGKDVELRCDPISGHTALYWYRQSLGQGLEFLIYFQGNSAPDKSGLPSDRFSAERTGGSVSTLTIQRTQQEDSAVYLCASSPSRGSSYNEQFFGPGTRLTVL.

This clonotype was observed at least ten times. Written as DNA, the CDR3 is TGTGCCATCAGTGGACCGGGACGGGGAGATTCACCCCTCCACTTT. It specifies CAISGPGRGDSPLHF. This chain links TRBV10-3 with TRBJ1-6; possible D gene TRBD1, 5 bases. This CDR3 has 15 residues. Between the trimmed V and J ends, which lost 4 bases and 8 bases, there was a span of 15 bases. The germline gives CDR1 ENHRY, CDR2 SYGVKD.

The table lists this clonotype with many counts. J is TRBJ1-6 and V is TRBV20-1; a possible D gene is TRBD1 (5 bases). Germline CDR1 DFQATT, CDR2 SNEGSKA (reference sequence). The CDR3 is 14 amino acids. V was cut by 3 bases and J by 14 bases, with 20 bases left in between. The CDR3 is CSASSSGRPQSLHF. The CDR3 region has the DNA TGCAGTGCTAGCTCGTCAGGGCGTCCTCAGTCCCTCCACTTT.

V is TRBV20-1 and J is TRBJ1-1, with TRBD1 matching over 7 bases. The V and J ends lost 4 bases and 2 bases, in that order; junction bases with no gene match: 13. The CDR3 has 16 amino acids. Germline assignment: CDR1 DFQATT and CDR2 SNEGSKA (reference sequence). The CDR3, as DNA: TGCAGTGCTAACGACAGACAGGGACGCAGTAACACTGAAGCTTTCTTT. Protein sequence: CSANDRQGRSNTEAFF.

The chain combines TRBV28 with TRBJ1-6; tentative D call: TRBD1 (6 bases). The CDR3 length is 17 residues. Looked up from germline, CDR1 is MDHEN and CDR2 is SYDVKM. Trimming removed 6 bases from V and 6 bases from J, with 21 bases in between. The CDR3, as DNA: TGTGCCAGCAGCCTGATGGGGGCAGGGGTAGTTAATTCACCCCTCCACTTT. Translating it yields CASSLMGAGVVNSPLHF.

Remarks on this clonotype: With a much larger clone just one base away, this may be a read error. The gene calls are TRBV29-1 and TRBJ2-5; possible D gene TRBD2, 5 bases. Germline V CDR1 and CDR2: SQVTM, ANQGSEA. Trimming removed 4 bases from V and 6 bases from J, with 15 bases in between. The CDR3 extends over 13 amino acids. DNA for the CDR3: TGCAGCGTTGTCAGAAGGGAGACTAAGACCCAGTACTTC. It translates to CSVVRRETKTQYF. Variable domain in full (rest from reference TRBV29-1 and TRBJ2-5): SAVISQKPSRDICQRGTSLTIQCQVDSQVTMMFWYRQQPGQSLTLIATANQGSEATYESGFVIDKFPISRPNLTFSTLTVSNMSPEDSSIYLCSVVRRETKTQYFGPGTRLLVL.